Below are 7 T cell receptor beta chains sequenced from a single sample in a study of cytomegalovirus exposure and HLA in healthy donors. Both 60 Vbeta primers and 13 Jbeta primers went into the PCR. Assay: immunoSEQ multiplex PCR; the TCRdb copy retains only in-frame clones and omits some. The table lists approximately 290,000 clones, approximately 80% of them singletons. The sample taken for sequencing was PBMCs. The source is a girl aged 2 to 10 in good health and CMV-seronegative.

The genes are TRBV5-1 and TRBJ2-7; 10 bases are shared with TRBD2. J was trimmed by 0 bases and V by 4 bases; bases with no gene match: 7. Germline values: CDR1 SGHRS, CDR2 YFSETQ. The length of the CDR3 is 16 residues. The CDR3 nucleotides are TGCGCCAGCAGCGGAGGGACTAGCGCAAACTCCTACGAGCAGTACTTC. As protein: CASSGGTSANSYEQYF.

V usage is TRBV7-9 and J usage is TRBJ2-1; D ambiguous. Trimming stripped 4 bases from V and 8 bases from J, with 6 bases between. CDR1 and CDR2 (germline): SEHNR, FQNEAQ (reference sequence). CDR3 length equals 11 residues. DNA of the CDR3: TGTGCCAGCAGCTCGACTTATGAGCAGTTCTTC. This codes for CASSSTYEQFF. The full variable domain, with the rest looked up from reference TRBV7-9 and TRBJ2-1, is DTGVSQNPRHKITKRGQNVTFRCDPISEHNRLYWYRQTLGQGPEFLTYFQNEAQLEKSRLLSDRFSAERPKGSFSTLEIQRTEQGDSAMYLCASSSTYEQFFGPGTRLTVL.

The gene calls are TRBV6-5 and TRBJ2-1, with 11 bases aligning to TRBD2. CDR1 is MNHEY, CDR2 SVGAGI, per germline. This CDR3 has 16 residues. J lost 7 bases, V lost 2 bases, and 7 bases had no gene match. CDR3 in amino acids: CASSYPIAGGVNEQFF. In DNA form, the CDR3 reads TGTGCCAGCAGTTACCCTATAGCGGGGGGGGTGAATGAGCAGTTCTTC.

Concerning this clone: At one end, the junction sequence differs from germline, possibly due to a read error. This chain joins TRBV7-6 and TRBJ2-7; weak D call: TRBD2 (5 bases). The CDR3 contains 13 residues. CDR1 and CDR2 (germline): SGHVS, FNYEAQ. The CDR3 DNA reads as TGTGCCAGCAGCTTAGAGGCTAGCTACGAGCAGTGCTTC. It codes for CASSLEASYEQCF.

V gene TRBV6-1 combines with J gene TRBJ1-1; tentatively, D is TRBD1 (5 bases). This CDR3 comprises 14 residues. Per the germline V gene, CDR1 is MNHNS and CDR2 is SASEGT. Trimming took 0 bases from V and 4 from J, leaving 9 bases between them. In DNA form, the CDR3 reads TGTGCCAGCAGTGAAGCGTCAGGGTTCACTGAAGCTTTCTTT. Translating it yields CASSEASGFTEAFF.

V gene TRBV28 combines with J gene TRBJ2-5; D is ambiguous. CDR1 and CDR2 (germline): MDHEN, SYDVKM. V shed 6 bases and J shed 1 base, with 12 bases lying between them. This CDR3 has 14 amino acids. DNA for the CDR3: TGTGCCAGCAGATTGGTAACGGTCCAAGAGACCCAGTACTTC. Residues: CASRLVTVQETQYF.

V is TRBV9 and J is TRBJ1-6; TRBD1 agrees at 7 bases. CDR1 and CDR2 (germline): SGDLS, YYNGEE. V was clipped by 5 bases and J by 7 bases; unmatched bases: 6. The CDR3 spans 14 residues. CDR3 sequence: CASSVDRANSPLHF. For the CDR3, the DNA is TGTGCCAGCAGTGTCGACAGGGCAAATTCACCCCTCCACTTT. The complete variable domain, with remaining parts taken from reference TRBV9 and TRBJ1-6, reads DSGVTQTPKHLITATGQRVTLRCSPRSGDLSVYWYQQSLDQGLQFLIQYYNGEERAKGNILERFSAQQFPDLHSELNLSSLELGDSALYFCASSVDRANSPLHFGNGTRLTVT.